These 9 T cell receptor beta chains were all obtained from the same sample, sequenced in a study of CD8+ T cells in alopecia areata. Extraction of RNA preceded its reverse transcription into cDNA, which served as the sequencing template. The protocol was immunoSEQ multiplex PCR, while the TCRdb copy is restricted to in-frame clones and leaves out a portion. The sample holds 90,000 to 130,000 clones, roughly 50% seen once. As for treatment: oral pan-JAK inhibitor, 5-10 mg twice daily. Material: CD8+ T cells sorted from blood, obtained at week 24, from a patient treated with tofacitinib. The receptors come from a human donor with alopecia areata.

J is TRBJ1-6 and V is TRBV4-3; 12 bases fit TRBD1. Germline V CDR1 and CDR2: LGHNA, YSLEER. J lost 7 bases, V lost 1 base, and 14 bases had no gene match. The length of the CDR3 is 20 residues. CDR3 protein: CASSQVAGTGGLVVNSPLHF. The DNA for the CDR3 is TGCGCCAGCAGCCAAGTTGCAGGGACAGGGGGCCTAGTTGTGAATTCACCCCTCCACTTT.

This clone was detected a few times. The chain joins TRBV25-1 to TRBJ1-1, with unresolved D. The CDR3 contains 13 residues. The germline V gene encodes CDR1 MGHDK and CDR2 SYGVNS. Trimming took 0 bases from V and 1 from J, leaving 3 bases between them. The CDR3 is CASSEYRNTEAFF. In DNA form, the CDR3 reads TGTGCCAGCAGTGAATATCGGAACACTGAAGCTTTCTTT.

The gene calls are TRBV29-1 and TRBJ2-7, with 7 positions matching TRBD1. The trim removed 4 bases at V and 1 base at J, leaving 10 bases unmatched. Germline-derived CDR1 and CDR2 are SQVTM and ANQGSEA. The CDR3 length is 15 residues. CDR3 sequence (DNA): TGCAGCGTTGTTTTCGAGACAGGGCTTTCCTACGAGCAGTACTTC. It specifies CSVVFETGLSYEQYF.

This clone has just a few counts. This specimen includes other DNA sequences encoding the same CDR3. This rearrangement joins TRBV5-1 to TRBJ1-1; perhaps TRBD1 as D (5 bases). With 7 bases removed from V and 2 bases from J, the gap between germline ends came to 9 bases. The CDR3 contains 12 residues. The germline V gene encodes CDR1 SGHRS and CDR2 YFSETQ. As DNA, the CDR3 is TGCGCCAGCGGGAGGGGAAACACTGAAGCTTTCTTT. Amino acids: CASGRGNTEAFF.

This clone was detected once. V usage is TRBV6-1 and J usage is TRBJ1-5; D unresolved. Germline V gene lookup returns CDR1 MNHNS and CDR2 SASEGT. V was shortened by 3 bases and J by 2 bases, with 8 bases between the two germline ends. The CDR3 is 14 amino acids. CDR3 sequence reads: CASSEFPGNQPQHF. The DNA for the CDR3 is TGTGCCAGCAGTGAGTTCCCTGGCAATCAGCCCCAGCATTTT.

The CDR3 nucleotides are TGTGCCAGCAGCTTGGGTTCGGGGATTTTGGGCACTGAAGCTTTCTTT. This sequence encodes CASSLGSGILGTEAFF. The chain uses TRBV7-9 and TRBJ1-1; D is undetermined. Trimming took 3 bases from V and 4 from J, leaving 18 bases between them. The CDR3 consists of 16 residues. CDR1 is SEHNR and CDR2 is FQNEAQ in the germline V gene (reference sequence).

The chain has TRBV13 and TRBJ1-4; D may be TRBD1 (5 bases). Looked up from germline, CDR1 is PRHDT and CDR2 is FYEKMQ (reference sequence). V was cut by 5 bases and J by 5 bases, with 12 bases left in between. CDR3 length: 14 amino acids. CDR3 bases: TGTGCCAGCAGCCCTCCGACAGAGAATGAAAAACTGTTTTTT. Encoded protein: CASSPPTENEKLFF.

The chain has TRBV4-3 and TRBJ2-1; D unresolved. This CDR3 has 15 amino acids. V gave up 1 base and J gave up 3 bases, with 10 bases separating them. Germline loops: CDR1 LGHNA, CDR2 YSLEER. CDR3 region: CASSQGVGSYNEQFF. The CDR3, as DNA: TGCGCCAGCAGCCAAGGGGTCGGCAGCTACAATGAGCAGTTCTTC.

The chain is built from TRBV7-9 and TRBJ1-2; unclear D gene. Deletions cut 1 base from V and 4 bases from J, with 7 bases between. Germline-derived CDR1 and CDR2 are SEHNR and FQNEAQ (reference sequence). The CDR3 is 13 amino acids. In DNA form, the CDR3 reads TGTGCCAGCAGCTTAGACCCAGCCTATGGCTACACCTTC. It yields the protein CASSLDPAYGYTF.